The 18 T cell receptor beta chains below come from one sample, sequenced in a study of OX40 agonist ivuxolimab in advanced cancers. Sequenced by immunoSEQ multiplex PCR; TCRdb stores in-frame clones only, minus some. The data hold approximately 45,000 clones, with 85% to 95% observed a single time. The sample was CD4+ or CD8+ T cells sorted from blood, taken in a trial of the OX40 agonist ivuxolimab. The receptors here all came from an adult with an advanced solid tumor such as melanoma, head and neck, liver or kidney cancer.

This chain uses TRBV5-4 with TRBJ1-2, with TRBD1 matching over 10 bases. Losses at the gene ends were 4 bases for V and 6 bases for J; bases not matched to a gene: 6. CDR1 and CDR2 (germline): SGHNT, YYREEE (reference sequence). This CDR3 is 14 amino acids long. The DNA of the CDR3 is TGTGCCAGCAGCCCGGGACAGGGGTCCCATGGCTACACCTTC. Translation gives CASSPGQGSHGYTF.

This chain connects TRBV30 to TRBJ1-3; 9 nucleotides match TRBD1. This CDR3 contains 15 residues. V gave up 3 bases and J gave up 7 bases; unmatched junction bases: 10. Germline V gene lookup returns CDR1 GTSNPN and CDR2 SVGIG (reference sequence). The DNA for the CDR3 is TGTGCCTGGAGCCTCCGGGACAGGGAAATTAACACCATATATTTT. Encoded protein: CAWSLRDREINTIYF.

The chain joins TRBV9 to TRBJ1-1, with D possibly being TRBD1 (5 bases). Germline V lookup: CDR1 SGDLS, CDR2 YYNGEE. With 0 bases removed from V and 6 bases from J, the gap between germline ends came to 15 bases. This CDR3 is 15 amino acids long. In nucleotides, the CDR3 is TGTGCCAGCAGCGTAGCGGGGGGTGTGGGGGCTGAAGCTTTCTTT. Translating it yields CASSVAGGVGAEAFF.

V gene TRBV14 combines with J gene TRBJ2-1; D is undetermined. The V end lost 1 base, the J end lost 5 bases, and 6 bases lay between the germline ends. The CDR3 is 13 amino acids. From germline, CDR1 is SGHDN and CDR2 FVKESK. CDR3 region: CASSQVWDNEQFF. The CDR3 coding sequence is TGTGCCAGCAGCCAAGTCTGGGACAATGAGCAGTTCTTC.

This clone was recorded only once. J is TRBJ1-2 and V is TRBV28; unclear D gene. Germline lookup yields CDR1 MDHEN and CDR2 SYDVKM. CDR3 length: 14 residues. The V and J ends lost 3 bases and 4 bases respectively, with 12 bases between them. CDR3 in amino acids: CASSLMRVSYGYTF. In DNA form, the CDR3 reads TGTGCCAGCAGTTTGATGAGGGTTAGCTATGGCTACACCTTC.

The chain joins TRBV28 to TRBJ1-1; a possible D gene is TRBD1 (6 bases). Germline CDR1 reads MDHEN; CDR2 reads SYDVKM. The CDR3 loop spans 16 amino acids. The V end lost 5 bases, the J end lost 3 bases, and 19 bases lay between the germline ends. In DNA, the CDR3 is TGTGCCAGCAGTGCCCCGGGGGGCGCGAGGGACACTGAAGCTTTCTTT. As protein: CASSAPGGARDTEAFF.

The chain links TRBV18 to TRBJ2-7, with D perhaps TRBD1 or TRBD2 (5 bases each). CDR3 length: 18 amino acids. The germline V gene has CDR1 KGHSH and CDR2 LQKENI. V was pared by 0 bases and J by 0 bases, with 18 bases between. The CDR3 region has the DNA TGTGCCAGCTCACCACCGGGGACGACCGGGACGGTCTCCTACGAGCAGTACTTC. Its protein product is CASSPPGTTGTVSYEQYF.

The V call is TRBV9, the J call TRBJ1-2; D remains ambiguous. Germline-derived CDR1 and CDR2 are SGDLS and YYNGEE. The CDR3 has 14 amino acids. The V gene lost 4 bases and the J gene lost 4 bases, with 14 bases spanning the gap. The CDR3 nucleotides are TGTGCCAGCAGCTCTCAGCCCGAGGGCTATGGCTACACCTTC. Its protein product is CASSSQPEGYGYTF.

The rearrangement uses TRBV28 and TRBJ2-7, with a weak D call TRBD1 (6 bases). Trimming pared 6 bases from V and 0 bases from J, leaving 12 bases between. CDR1 and CDR2 from the germline V gene are MDHEN and SYDVKM. This CDR3 is 14 amino acids long. CDR3 residues: CASSTGFSSYEQYF. CDR3 nucleotides: TGTGCCAGCAGCACAGGGTTCAGCTCCTACGAGCAGTACTTC.

The gene calls are TRBV7-2 and TRBJ1-1; D unclear. This CDR3 has 15 residues. Germline assignment: CDR1 SGHTA and CDR2 FQGNSA. Trimming left V 3 bases short and J 1 base short, with 12 bases between. As DNA, the CDR3 is TGTGCCAGCAGCTTTCTCCCACGGCCGAACACTGAAGCTTTCTTT. Its protein product is CASSFLPRPNTEAFF. The variable domain in full, with the rest retrieved from reference TRBV7-2 and TRBJ1-1, is GAGVSQSPSNKVTEKGKDVELRCDPISGHTALYWYRQSLGQGLEFLIYFQGNSAPDKSGLPSDRFSAERTGGSVSTLTIQRTQQEDSAVYLCASSFLPRPNTEAFFGQGTRLTVV.

This sequence joins TRBV28 and TRBJ2-3, with D possibly TRBD1 on 6 matching bases. There are 16 residues in the CDR3. Trimming stripped 6 bases from V and 0 bases from J, with 16 bases between. Germline V gives CDR1 MDHEN, CDR2 SYDVKM. The CDR3 DNA reads TGTGCCAGCAGCCTTACGGGACAATCTAGCACAGATACGCAGTATTTT. Its protein product is CASSLTGQSSTDTQYF.

The chain has TRBV11-2 and TRBJ2-2, with unresolved D. V was cut by 4 bases and J by 6 bases, with 12 bases left in between. The CDR3 is made up of 14 amino acids. In germline, CDR1 is SGHAT, CDR2 FQNNGV. CDR3 nucleotide sequence: TGTGCCAGCAGCTCGTTTAGGGAACCCGGGGAGCTGTTTTTT. It specifies CASSSFREPGELFF.

This clone ranks as medium-sized. This chain connects TRBV19 to TRBJ1-1; maybe TRBD1 (5 bases). CDR1 and CDR2 (germline): LNHDA, SQIVND (reference sequence). Trimming left V 3 bases short and J 4 bases short, with 9 bases between. The CDR3 has 13 amino acids. CDR3 in DNA: TGTGCCAGTAGTATCTGGGGGAGCACTGAAGCTTTCTTT. Translated, it gives CASSIWGSTEAFF.

The J gene is TRBJ2-7, the V gene TRBV7-8; tentatively, D is TRBD1 (6 bases). CDR1 is SGHVS, CDR2 FQNEAQ, per germline. Trimming removed 7 bases at V and 4 bases at J, with 17 bases between. The CDR3 is made up of 14 amino acids. CDR3 DNA: TGTGCCAGCAACCCCCGGGACAATCTTTACGAGCAGTACTTC. Encoded protein: CASNPRDNLYEQYF.

The chain couples TRBV13 to TRBJ2-5, with no clear D. CDR1 PRHDT and CDR2 FYEKMQ come from the germline V gene (reference sequence). V was clipped by 0 bases and J by 5 bases, with 13 bases between them. The CDR3 extends over 15 amino acids. This chain's CDR3 is CASSLGGRIVETQYF. CDR3 nucleotide sequence: TGTGCCAGCAGCTTAGGGGGCAGAATCGTTGAGACCCAGTACTTC.

This chain joins TRBV4-3 and TRBJ2-1; 9 nucleotides agree with TRBD2. Per germline, CDR1 LGHNA and CDR2 YSLEER. After removal of 1 base from V and 0 bases from J, the junction contained 10 bases not matched to a gene. The CDR3 sequence is 19 residues long. In DNA form, the CDR3 reads TGCGCCAGCAGCCAAGGACTAGCTGCGGGGGGGGGCTCCTACAATGAGCAGTTCTTC. It translates to CASSQGLAAGGGSYNEQFF.

V and J are TRBV10-1 and TRBJ2-3; 8 bases line up with TRBD2. Germline assignment: CDR1 WNHNN and CDR2 SYGVQD (reference sequence). V gave up 6 bases and J gave up 2 bases; unmatched junction bases: 10. The CDR3 length is 16 residues. The CDR3 bases are TGCGCCAGCAGAACAGCGGGAGTGGGGCCCACAGATACGCAGTATTTT. It yields the protein CASRTAGVGPTDTQYF.

V and J are TRBV30 and TRBJ2-5; no clear D. The DNA matches TRBJ2-7 better at its end, which makes the J call doubtful. The CDR3 extends over 17 amino acids. Germline assignment: CDR1 GTSNPN and CDR2 SVGIG (reference sequence). CDR3 residues: CAWYGPNLSWVASEQYF. In DNA, the CDR3 is TGTGCCTGGTACGGACCGAATCTTTCTTGGGTTGCCTCCGAGCAGTACTTC.